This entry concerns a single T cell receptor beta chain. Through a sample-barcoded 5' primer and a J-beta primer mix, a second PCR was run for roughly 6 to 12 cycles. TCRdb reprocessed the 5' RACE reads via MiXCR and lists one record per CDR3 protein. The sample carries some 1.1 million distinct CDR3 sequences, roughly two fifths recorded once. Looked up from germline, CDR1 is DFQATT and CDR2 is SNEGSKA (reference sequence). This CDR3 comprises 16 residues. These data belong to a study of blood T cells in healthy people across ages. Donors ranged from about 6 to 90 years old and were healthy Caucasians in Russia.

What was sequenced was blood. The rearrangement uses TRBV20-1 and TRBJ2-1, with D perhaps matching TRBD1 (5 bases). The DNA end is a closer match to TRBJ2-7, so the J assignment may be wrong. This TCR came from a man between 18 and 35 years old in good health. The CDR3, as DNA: TGCAGTGTCGCACCAGTCGCGGAAGGGGTCTACAATGAGCAGTACTTC. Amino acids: CSVAPVAEGVYNEQYF.